This paragraph reports one T cell receptor beta chain. The sequenced target, TCR beta, came from blood CD8+ and CD4+ T cells. RNA, at about 0.45 to 1 ug, was reverse transcribed with random hexamers. immunoSEQ multiplex PCR amplified TCR beta CDR3 across 54 Vbeta, 13 Jbeta. TCRdb reprocessed the immunoSEQ multiplex PCR reads via MiXCR and lists one record per CDR3 protein. The repertoire holds approximately 160,000 distinct CDR3 sequences, approximately 90% seen once, with about 0.073% in the top ten. This CDR3 is built from 15 residues. V was pared by 8 bases and J by 2 bases, with 4 bases of the junction left unmatched. CDR1 LNHDA and CDR2 SQIVND come from the germline V gene (reference sequence). This sample was taken from a study of CD8 T cells in Susac syndrome.

The sequenced material came from CD4+ T cells from PBMCs. The chain combines TRBV19 with TRBJ2-5; TRBD2 agrees at 14 bases. This sequence originates from a human donor in good health. The CDR3 here is CASGGLAGGQETQYF. The CDR3 nucleotides are TGTGCCAGTGGTGGACTAGCGGGAGGACAAGAGACCCAGTACTTC.